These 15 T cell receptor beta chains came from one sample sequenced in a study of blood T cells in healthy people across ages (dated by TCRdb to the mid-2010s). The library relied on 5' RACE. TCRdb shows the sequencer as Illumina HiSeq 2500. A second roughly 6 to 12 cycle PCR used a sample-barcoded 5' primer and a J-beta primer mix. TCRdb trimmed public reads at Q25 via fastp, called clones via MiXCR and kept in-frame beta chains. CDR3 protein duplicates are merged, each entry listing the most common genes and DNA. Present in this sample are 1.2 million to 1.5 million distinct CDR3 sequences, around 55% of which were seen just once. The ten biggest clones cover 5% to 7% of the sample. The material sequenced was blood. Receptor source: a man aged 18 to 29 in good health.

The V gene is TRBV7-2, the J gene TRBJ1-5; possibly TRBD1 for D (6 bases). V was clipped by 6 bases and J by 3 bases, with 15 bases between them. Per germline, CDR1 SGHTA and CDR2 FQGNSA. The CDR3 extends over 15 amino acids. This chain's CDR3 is CASSRTADSNQPQHF. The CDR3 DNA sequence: TGTGCCAGCAGTCGGACAGCCGATTCCAATCAGCCCCAGCATTTT.

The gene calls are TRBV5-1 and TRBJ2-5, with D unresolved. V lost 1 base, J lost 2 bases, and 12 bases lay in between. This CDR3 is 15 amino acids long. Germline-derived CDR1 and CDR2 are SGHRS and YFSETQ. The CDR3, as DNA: TGCGCCAGCAGCTTGCTCCCCAGCAGACAAGAGACCCAGTACTTC. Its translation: CASSLLPSRQETQYF.

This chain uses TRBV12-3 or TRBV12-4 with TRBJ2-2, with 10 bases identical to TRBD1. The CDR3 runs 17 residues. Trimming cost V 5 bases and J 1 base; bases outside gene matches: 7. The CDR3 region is CASSARGTGVNTGELFF. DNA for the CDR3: TGTGCCAGCAGTGCTAGAGGGACAGGGGTGAACACCGGGGAGCTGTTTTTT.

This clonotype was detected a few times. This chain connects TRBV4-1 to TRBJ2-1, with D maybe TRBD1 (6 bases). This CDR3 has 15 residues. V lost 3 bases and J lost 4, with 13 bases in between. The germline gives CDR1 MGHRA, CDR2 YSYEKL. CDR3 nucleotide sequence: TGCGCCAGCAGCCAGACACCAGGGGTATACAATGAGCAGTTCTTC. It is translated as CASSQTPGVYNEQFF.

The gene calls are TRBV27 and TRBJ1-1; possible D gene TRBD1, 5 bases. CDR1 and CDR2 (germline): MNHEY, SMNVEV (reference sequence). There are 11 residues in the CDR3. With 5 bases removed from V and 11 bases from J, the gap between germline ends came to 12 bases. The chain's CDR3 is CASSQGLLAFF. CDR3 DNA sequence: TGTGCCAGCAGTCAGGGTTTACTGGCTTTCTTT.

CDR3 sequence reads: CASTPSPGNNEKLFF. The DNA for the CDR3 is TGTGCCAGCACTCCATCCCCAGGCAATAATGAAAAACTGTTTTTT. The rearrangement links TRBV7-2 to TRBJ1-4; the D is unclear. The V end was cut by 7 bases, the J end by 4 bases, with 16 bases between. Germline V gene lookup returns CDR1 SGHTA and CDR2 FQGNSA. CDR3 length equals 15 residues.

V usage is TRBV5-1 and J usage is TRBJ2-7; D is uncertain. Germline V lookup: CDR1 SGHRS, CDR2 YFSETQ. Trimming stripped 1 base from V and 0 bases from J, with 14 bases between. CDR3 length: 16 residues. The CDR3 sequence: CASSLKSLQSSYEQYF. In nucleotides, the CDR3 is TGCGCCAGCAGCTTGAAGTCCCTCCAAAGCTCCTACGAGCAGTACTTC. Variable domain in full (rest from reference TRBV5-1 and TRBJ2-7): KAGVTQTPRYLIKTRGQQVTLSCSPISGHRSVSWYQQTPGQGLQFLFEYFSETQRNKGNFPGRFSGRQFSNSRSEMNVSTLELGDSALYLCASSLKSLQSSYEQYFGPGTRLTVT.

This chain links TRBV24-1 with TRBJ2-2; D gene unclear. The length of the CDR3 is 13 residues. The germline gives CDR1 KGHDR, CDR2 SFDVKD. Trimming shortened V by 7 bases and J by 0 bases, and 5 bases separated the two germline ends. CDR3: CATRAANTGELFF. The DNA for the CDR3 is TGTGCCACCAGGGCCGCGAACACCGGGGAGCTGTTTTTT.

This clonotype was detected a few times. The chain's CDR3 is CASSFGSGTSGSDTQYF. The DNA for the CDR3 is TGTGCCAGCAGTTTTGGGTCCGGGACTAGCGGATCAGATACGCAGTATTTT. The V and J genes are TRBV27 and TRBJ2-3; 11 bases agree with TRBD2. CDR1 and CDR2 (germline): MNHEY, SMNVEV (reference sequence). Germline trimming cut 3 bases from V and 4 bases from J; bases unmatched to any gene: 9. The CDR3 has 17 amino acids.

The CDR3 DNA reads TGCAGTGCTAGAGTACAGGGTGAAAATTCACCCCTCCACTTT. Protein product: CSARVQGENSPLHF. The chain links TRBV20-1 to TRBJ1-6, with D possibly being TRBD1 (6 bases). The CDR3 has 14 amino acids. Germline-derived CDR1 and CDR2 are DFQATT and SNEGSKA (reference sequence). Trimming left V 1 base short and J 7 bases short, with 11 bases between.

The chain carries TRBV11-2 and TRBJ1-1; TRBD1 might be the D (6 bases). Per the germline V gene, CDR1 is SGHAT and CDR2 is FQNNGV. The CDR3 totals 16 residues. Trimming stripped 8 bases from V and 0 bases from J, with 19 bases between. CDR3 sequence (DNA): TGTGCCAGCTTGAAATGGAGAGGGGGGATGAACACTGAAGCTTTCTTT. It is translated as CASLKWRGGMNTEAFF. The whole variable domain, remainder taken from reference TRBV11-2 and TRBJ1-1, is EAGVAQSPRYKIIEKRQSVAFWCNPISGHATLYWYQQILGQGPKLLIQFQNNGVVDDSQLPKDRFSAERLKGVDSTLKIQPAKLEDSAVYLCASLKWRGGMNTEAFFGQGTRLTVV.

Here the CDR3 reads CASSLPPSNEQFF. CDR3 DNA: TGTGCCAGCAGTCTCCCACCGTCCAATGAGCAGTTCTTC. This chain links TRBV28 with TRBJ2-1; no reliable D call. The germline gives CDR1 MDHEN, CDR2 SYDVKM. This CDR3 spans 13 amino acids. V was cut by 5 bases and J by 6 bases, with 11 bases left in between.

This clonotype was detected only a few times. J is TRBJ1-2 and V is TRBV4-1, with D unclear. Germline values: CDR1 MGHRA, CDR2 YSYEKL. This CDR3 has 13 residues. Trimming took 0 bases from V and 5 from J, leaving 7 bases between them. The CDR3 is CASSQDSQYGYTF. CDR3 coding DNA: TGCGCCAGCAGCCAAGACTCTCAGTATGGCTACACCTTC.

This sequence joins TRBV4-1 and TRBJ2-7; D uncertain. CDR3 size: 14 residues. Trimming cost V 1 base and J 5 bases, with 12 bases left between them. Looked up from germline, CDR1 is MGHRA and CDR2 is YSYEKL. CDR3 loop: CASSQVFARNEQYF. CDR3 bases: TGCGCCAGCAGCCAAGTATTCGCCCGGAACGAGCAGTACTTC.

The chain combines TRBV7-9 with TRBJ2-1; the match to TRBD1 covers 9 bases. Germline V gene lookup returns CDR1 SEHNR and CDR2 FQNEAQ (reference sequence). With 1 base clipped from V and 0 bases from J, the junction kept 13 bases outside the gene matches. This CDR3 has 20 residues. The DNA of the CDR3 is TGTGCCAGCAGCTTAGGTCTCATAACAGGGGGCGCGGGCTCCTACAATGAGCAGTTCTTC. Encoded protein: CASSLGLITGGAGSYNEQFF. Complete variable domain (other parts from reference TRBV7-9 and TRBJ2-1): DTGVSQNPRHKITKRGQNVTFRCDPISEHNRLYWYRQTLGQGPEFLTYFQNEAQLEKSRLLSDRFSAERPKGSFSTLEIQRTEQGDSAMYLCASSLGLITGGAGSYNEQFFGPGTRLTVL.